The next 21 T cell receptor beta chains were all read from a single sample in a study of cytotoxic CD8 clonotypes in ibrutinib-treated CLL. This table comes from immunoSEQ multiplex PCR, and its TCRdb copy is limited to in-frame clones, with some not included. This repertoire shows about 300,000 clones, around 77% found once; its top ten account for approximately 5.6%. The specimen was PBMCs, collected at disease progression, from a patient treated with ibrutinib. Receptors originate from a human donor with chronic lymphocytic leukemia.

This chain connects TRBV6-1 to TRBJ2-7, with D unclear. Germline assignment: CDR1 MNHNS and CDR2 SASEGT. V was clipped by 6 bases and J by 2 bases, with 5 bases between them. CDR3 length: 11 residues. DNA for the CDR3: TGTGCCAGCAGACAGACCTACGAGCAGTACTTC. This encodes CASRQTYEQYF.

The gene calls are TRBV11-2 and TRBJ2-7, with a weak D call TRBD2 (6 bases). Germline V gene sequence: CDR1 SGHAT, CDR2 FQNNGV. The CDR3 is 15 residues long. Trimming removed 6 bases at V and 0 bases at J, with 15 bases between. CDR3 DNA sequence: TGTGCCAGCAGTTGGGGAGCGGGTCGCTCCTACGAGCAGTACTTC. Translating it yields CASSWGAGRSYEQYF.

The chain links TRBV6-6 to TRBJ2-7, with D uncertain. CDR3 length: 14 residues. Germline V gene data show CDR1 as MNHNY and CDR2 as SVGAGI (reference sequence). V lost 0 bases, J lost 1 base, and 7 bases lay in between. The CDR3 here is CASSYSIRSYEQYF. The CDR3 nucleotides are TGTGCCAGCAGTTACTCTATCCGTTCCTACGAGCAGTACTTC.

The sample holds a few counts of this clone. V usage is TRBV5-1 and J usage is TRBJ1-3; 7 bases line up with TRBD1. CDR1 and CDR2 (germline): SGHRS, YFSETQ. Germline trimming cut 5 bases from V and 2 bases from J; bases unmatched to any gene: 4. The CDR3 sequence is 14 residues long. DNA for the CDR3: TGCGCCAGCAGAGACAGGGCCGCTGGAAACACCATATATTTT. This encodes CASRDRAAGNTIYF.

The rearrangement uses TRBV27 and TRBJ1-1; D may be TRBD1 (5 bases). Germline assignment: CDR1 MNHEY and CDR2 SMNVEV (reference sequence). Trimming stripped 0 bases from V and 6 bases from J, with 8 bases between. This CDR3 has 13 amino acids. CDR3 region: CASSLSPGPEAFF. CDR3 coding DNA: TGTGCCAGCAGTTTATCCCCGGGGCCTGAAGCTTTCTTT.

The chain carries TRBV13 and TRBJ2-7; TRBD2 matches 10 bases. The V gene end was trimmed by 7 bases and the J gene end by 7 bases; junction bases not matched to a gene: 10. Per germline, CDR1 PRHDT and CDR2 FYEKMQ (reference sequence). The CDR3 sequence is 14 residues long. In nucleotides, the CDR3 is TGTGCCAGCACCACCGTGAGCGGGAGGGGAGAGCAGTACTTC. Its protein is CASTTVSGRGEQYF. The full variable domain, rest sourced from reference TRBV13 and TRBJ2-7, is AAGVIQSPRHLIKEKRETATLKCYPIPRHDTVYWYQQGPGQDPQFLISFYEKMQSDKGSIPDRFSAQQFSDYHSELNMSSLELGDSALYFCASTTVSGRGEQYFGPGTRLTVT.

V and J are TRBV2 and TRBJ1-2, with TRBD1 identical over 8 bases. The CDR3 runs 13 residues. Losses at the gene ends were 8 bases for V and 5 bases for J; bases not matched to a gene: 7. In germline, CDR1 is SNHLY, CDR2 FYNNEI. The CDR3 protein is CASWGQEGYGYTF. In DNA form, the CDR3 reads TGTGCCAGCTGGGGACAGGAGGGTTATGGCTACACCTTC.

This clone was counted a few times. This chain joins TRBV6-1 and TRBJ1-1; TRBD1 matches 7 bases. V trimming: 1 base; J trimming: 6 bases; junction bases outside the gene matches: 8. This CDR3 region has 15 residues. Germline V gene lookup returns CDR1 MNHNS and CDR2 SASEGT. DNA of the CDR3: TGTGCCAGCAGTGAAGAGTATTTAGGGGGCCCTGAAGCTTTCTTT. Translated, it gives CASSEEYLGGPEAFF.

The chain couples TRBV2 to TRBJ1-5; 7 positions match TRBD1. This CDR3 spans 13 amino acids. V was pared by 6 bases and J by 3 bases, with 2 bases of the junction left unmatched. Germline CDR1 reads SNHLY; CDR2 reads FYNNEI. The CDR3 nucleotides read TGTGCCAGCAGCGGGACAGCCAATCAGCCCCAGCATTTT. Amino acid sequence: CASSGTANQPQHF.

The gene calls are TRBV5-1 and TRBJ1-1; no firm D call. CDR3 length equals 15 residues. Germline CDR1 SGHRS, CDR2 YFSETQ. V gave up 0 bases and J gave up 0 bases, with 9 bases separating them. CDR3 in amino acids: CASSLEGLMNTEAFF. The CDR3 DNA sequence: TGCGCCAGCAGCTTGGAAGGATTAATGAACACTGAAGCTTTCTTT.

This clone was detected a few times. The chain employs TRBV2 and TRBJ2-5, with unresolved D. The CDR3 spans 14 residues. Germline CDR1 is SNHLY and CDR2 is FYNNEI. V shed 7 bases and J shed 0 bases, with 12 bases lying between them. The CDR3 protein is CASTPSGYQETQYF. CDR3 bases: TGTGCCAGCACCCCATCCGGGTACCAAGAGACCCAGTACTTC.

This chain joins TRBV18 and TRBJ2-3; D is possibly TRBD1 (6 bases). V gave up 3 bases and J gave up 4 bases, with 11 bases separating them. Per germline, CDR1 KGHSH and CDR2 LQKENI. The CDR3 has 14 amino acids. The CDR3 DNA is TGTGCCAGCTCACCCGGGACATTTGCAGATACGCAGTATTTT. It translates to CASSPGTFADTQYF.

A single count supports this clone. The chain recombines TRBV6-1 with TRBJ1-4; D not resolved. The CDR3 spans 15 residues. Trimming removed 4 bases from V and 0 bases from J, with 9 bases in between. Germline V gene lookup returns CDR1 MNHNS and CDR2 SASEGT. The CDR3 region has the DNA TGTGCCAGCAGTGGCCGAACGACAACTAATGAAAAACTGTTTTTT. Amino acids: CASSGRTTTNEKLFF.

This chain joins TRBV9 and TRBJ2-5, with TRBD1 matching 8 bases. The J call may be mistaken, given a closer DNA end match to TRBJ2-7. The CDR3 is 14 amino acids. From germline, CDR1 is SGDLS and CDR2 YYNGEE. The CDR3 DNA follows: TGTGCCAGCAGCGGCCGACAGGGGCGCCGCGAGCAGTACTTC. This translates into CASSGRQGRREQYF.

This chain uses TRBV14 with TRBJ2-2; tentative D call: TRBD1 (5 bases). The CDR3 runs 14 residues. The germline gives CDR1 SGHDN, CDR2 FVKESK. Trimming pared 4 bases from V and 4 bases from J, leaving 10 bases between. CDR3 loop: CASSLAGFTGELFF. CDR3 bases: TGTGCCAGCAGCCTAGCAGGGTTCACCGGGGAGCTGTTTTTT.

This clone turned up a few times. The chain carries TRBV28 and TRBJ1-1; D gene ambiguous. Looked up from germline, CDR1 is MDHEN and CDR2 is SYDVKM. This CDR3 contains 12 residues. Trimming removed 4 bases from V and 6 bases from J, with 9 bases in between. Here the CDR3 DNA reads TGTGCCAGCAGTTCACTCGGGGCTGAAGCTTTCTTT. It is translated as CASSSLGAEAFF.

The chain has TRBV11-2 and TRBJ1-2; tentatively, D is TRBD1 (6 bases). In germline, CDR1 is SGHAT, CDR2 FQNNGV. This CDR3 spans 16 amino acids. V shed 0 bases and J shed 4 bases, with 15 bases lying between them. CDR3 region: CASSLEGAALGYGYTF. The DNA for the CDR3 is TGTGCCAGCAGCTTAGAGGGGGCAGCGCTTGGCTATGGCTACACCTTC.

This clone appeared a few times. The chain couples TRBV27 to TRBJ1-2; D might be TRBD1 (6 bases). The CDR3 loop spans 15 amino acids. The germline V and J ends were trimmed by 2 bases and 3 bases, with 13 bases remaining between them. Germline CDR1 MNHEY, CDR2 SMNVEV (reference sequence). The CDR3 coding sequence is TGTGCCAGCAGTTTAGGGAGGGGGTCACACTATGGCTACACCTTC. Translating it yields CASSLGRGSHYGYTF.

This sequence joins TRBV27 and TRBJ2-7; TRBD2 might be the D (6 bases). The CDR3 sequence is 14 residues long. V lost 3 bases, J lost 4 bases, and 13 bases lay in between. Germline CDR1 and CDR2: MNHEY and SMNVEV (reference sequence). CDR3 nucleotide sequence: TGTGCCAGCAGTTTGAGGCGGGATTATTACGAGCAGTACTTC. It codes for CASSLRRDYYEQYF.

The sample holds a few counts of this clone. The chain joins TRBV9 to TRBJ1-2; D remains ambiguous. Trimming cost V 4 bases and J 8 bases, with 15 bases left between them. Germline assignment: CDR1 SGDLS and CDR2 YYNGEE. The CDR3 is 13 residues long. The CDR3 DNA sequence: TGTGCCAGCAGCTCATCCCTCGGGGTCGGCTACACCTTC. Translated: CASSSSLGVGYTF.

This clone was recorded once. The rearrangement uses TRBV6-5 and TRBJ1-1, with D possibly TRBD1 on 5 matching bases. V lost 2 bases and J 1 base, leaving 8 bases between the germline ends. The CDR3 totals 14 residues. CDR1 and CDR2 from the germline V gene are MNHEY and SVGAGI. The CDR3 loop reads CASSYGGQNTEAFF. DNA for the CDR3: TGTGCCAGCAGTTACGGGGGTCAGAACACTGAAGCTTTCTTT.